These 9 T cell receptor beta chains share one sample of origin, sequenced in a study of regulatory T cells in long-lasting Graves disease (dated by TCRdb to about 2021). Preparation of the library involved multiplex PCR. Sequencing relied on an Illumina HiSeq 4000. CDR3 regions were amplified by Arm-PCR with iRepertoire HTBI primers to construct TCR beta libraries. TCRdb itself trimmed the public reads at Q25 with fastp, ran MiXCR and retained productive beta chains. One record per CDR3 amino acid sequence lists the most common genes and DNA. The sample yields hundreds of thousands of distinct CDR3 sequences; 16% were counted once. The ten biggest clones cover 25% to 30% of the sample. The sample's time point label, decoded: newly diagnosed GD, antithyroid drugs for less than 3 months. For both TCR sequencing and RNA sequencing, RNA was extracted from PBMCs in TRIzol. The sample also formed part of further work on T cells in Graves' hyperthyroidism and ophthalmopathy.

Source: peripheral blood mononuclear cells (PBMCs), taken at new diagnosis, from a patient treated with antithyroid drugs. These receptors came from a man aged 40-50 years with Graves disease. Donor details come from another sample of the same person, matched by shared clones.

This sequence joins TRBV7-2 and TRBJ2-1; TRBD2 agrees at 8 bases. The trim removed 2 bases at V and 5 bases at J, leaving 5 bases unmatched. Germline V gene sequence: CDR1 SGHTA, CDR2 FQGNSA. The CDR3 extends over 15 amino acids. CDR3 loop: CASSLWASGHNEQFF. CDR3 bases: TGTGCCAGCAGCTTATGGGCTAGCGGGCACAATGAGCAGTTCTTC.

This chain joins TRBV7-8 and TRBJ1-1; perhaps TRBD1 as D (6 bases). Trimming took off 4 bases at V and 3 bases at J, with 12 bases between the two ends. From germline, CDR1 is SGHVS and CDR2 FQNEAQ. The CDR3 is made up of 14 amino acids. CDR3 loop: CASSSSGGDTEAFF. The CDR3 DNA reads TGTGCCAGCAGCTCTTCGGGGGGCGACACTGAAGCTTTCTTT.

The chain has TRBV20-1 and TRBJ2-5; 9 bases agree with TRBD2. CDR1 and CDR2 (germline): DFQATT, SNEGSKA (reference sequence). V dropped 2 bases and J dropped 5; count of bases not matched to a gene: 9. CDR3 length equals 15 residues. The CDR3 reads CSARYGASGEETQYF. The CDR3 DNA reads as TGCAGTGCTAGATACGGGGCTAGCGGGGAGGAGACCCAGTACTTC.

This sequence joins TRBV7-2 and TRBJ2-5; 14 nucleotides line up with TRBD2. Looked up from germline, CDR1 is SGHTA and CDR2 is FQGNSA. Trimming cost V 4 bases and J 5 bases; bases outside gene matches: 6. The CDR3 contains 16 residues. CDR3 region: CASSSRTSGGRETQYF. The CDR3 nucleotides are TGTGCCAGCAGCTCCCGGACTAGCGGGGGGCGGGAGACCCAGTACTTC.

The J gene is TRBJ1-2, the V gene TRBV20-1; D is uncertain. Germline V gene lookup returns CDR1 DFQATT and CDR2 SNEGSKA (reference sequence). Trimming removed 7 bases from V and 0 bases from J, with 12 bases in between. This CDR3 is 13 amino acids long. The CDR3 DNA reads as TGCAGTGTCGTTCATGTTACTAACTATGGCTACACCTTC. This sequence encodes CSVVHVTNYGYTF.

This clonotype came up once. The chain is built from TRBV2 and TRBJ1-1; D unclear. The germline V gene encodes CDR1 SNHLY and CDR2 FYNNEI. The CDR3 is 14 amino acids. V dropped 1 base and J dropped 0 bases, with 6 bases sitting between them. The CDR3, as DNA: TGTGCCAGCAGTGAAGTCACAATGAACACTGAAGCTTTCTTT. Its translation is CASSEVTMNTEAFF.

CDR3 region: CASSGDSGFGYTF. The CDR3 DNA sequence: TGCGCCAGCAGCGGTGACAGCGGGTTCGGCTACACCTTC. The rearrangement links TRBV5-1 to TRBJ1-2; tentative D call: TRBD1 (5 bases). Trimming removed 4 bases at V and 8 bases at J, with 15 bases between. The CDR3 consists of 13 residues. Germline CDR1 is SGHRS and CDR2 is YFSETQ.

In its sample, this clonotype was seen a few times. The chain joins TRBV27 to TRBJ2-2, with D tentatively TRBD1 or TRBD2 (7 bases each). The germline V and J ends were trimmed by 6 bases and 0 bases, with 17 bases remaining between them. Germline assignment: CDR1 MNHEY and CDR2 SMNVEV (reference sequence). There are 17 residues in the CDR3. This CDR3 is CASRGGQGEANTGELFF. The DNA for the CDR3 is TGTGCCAGCAGGGGAGGGCAGGGGGAGGCGAACACCGGGGAGCTGTTTTTT.

This clonotype was counted at least ten times. This rearrangement joins TRBV6-5 to TRBJ1-5, with unresolved D. Germline CDR1 and CDR2: MNHEY and SVGAGI. The CDR3 loop spans 15 amino acids. The V and J ends lost 0 bases and 4 bases respectively, with 10 bases between them. CDR3 sequence: CASSYSMGLNQPQHF. Written as DNA, the CDR3 is TGTGCCAGCAGTTACTCGATGGGGTTAAATCAGCCCCAGCATTTT.